This T cell receptor beta chain was captured by sequencing in a study of T cells after yellow fever vaccination. Study-wide background: Preparation of fractions with low cell numbers was performed using SMART-Seq v4 Ultra Low Input.

TCRdb used MiXCR to reprocess the 5' RACE reads, holding one entry per CDR3 protein. The repertoire holds about 580,000 distinct CDR3 sequences, 17% seen once, with 17% in the top ten. Germline loops: CDR1 SGHTA, CDR2 FQGNSA. This CDR3 is built from 15 residues. V was pared by 3 bases and J by 3 bases, with 4 bases of the junction left unmatched. Specimen: PBMCs, collected less than 6 days after the first yellow fever vaccination. The V gene is TRBV7-2, the J gene TRBJ2-1; 8 nucleotides line up with TRBD2. This TCR was recovered from a young man who received the YFV17D yellow fever vaccine. CDR3 sequence: CASSFRRGDYNEQFF. CDR3 sequence (DNA): TGTGCCAGCAGCTTTCGGCGGGGGGACTACAATGAGCAGTTCTTC.